Presented here are 19 T cell receptor beta chains from one specimen sequenced in a study of blood T cell repertoires in COVID-19. Clones were sequenced by immunoSEQ multiplex PCR, and TCRdb holds only the in-frame ones, with some missing. This sample has over 150,000 clones; 70% to 85% occur once, and the top ten carry about 6.9%. Sequenced sample: peripheral blood. The receptor source for this set is a human donor with acute or convalescent COVID-19. The donor label of this sample is uncertain.

V usage is TRBV14 and J usage is TRBJ2-7; D unresolved. CDR3 size: 11 residues. The germline gives CDR1 SGHDN, CDR2 FVKESK. The V and J ends lost 4 bases and 2 bases respectively, with 3 bases between them. CDR3 region: CASSPAYEQYF. The CDR3 DNA follows: TGTGCCAGCAGCCCGGCCTACGAGCAGTACTTC.

The chain uses TRBV6-5 and TRBJ1-2; TRBD1 matches 7 bases. CDR3 size: 14 residues. In germline, CDR1 is MNHEY, CDR2 SVGAGI. Trimming removed 10 bases from V and 4 bases from J; junction bases left unmatched: 12. CDR3 amino acids: CAISRSGQLYGYTF. CDR3 nucleotide sequence: TGTGCCATCTCCCGGTCGGGACAGCTCTATGGCTACACCTTC.

This CDR3 is CAWNSQATGELFF. Written as DNA, the CDR3 is TGTGCCTGGAACTCACAGGCCACCGGGGAGCTGTTTTTT. The rearrangement uses TRBV30 and TRBJ2-2, with TRBD1 as a possible D gene (5 bases). CDR3 size: 13 residues. With 4 bases removed from V and 4 bases from J, the gap between germline ends came to 10 bases. Per germline, CDR1 GTSNPN and CDR2 SVGIG (reference sequence).

In DNA, the CDR3 is TGTGCCACCAGTGCACCGGGACTAGCAAGCGAGCAGTTCTTC. Protein sequence: CATSAPGLASEQFF. This chain links TRBV24-1 with TRBJ2-1, with 9 bases matching TRBD2. Trimming cost V 5 bases and J 10 bases; bases outside gene matches: 8. The CDR3 has 14 residues. Germline V gene lookup returns CDR1 KGHDR and CDR2 SFDVKD.

V and J are TRBV4-1 and TRBJ2-1; possible D gene TRBD1, 6 bases. From germline, CDR1 is MGHRA and CDR2 YSYEKL. Deletions cut 1 base from V and 6 bases from J, with 16 bases between. The CDR3 is 16 residues long. DNA of the CDR3: TGCGCCAGCAGCCAAGGGGTCCAGAGGGGGTCCAATGAGCAGTTCTTC. As protein: CASSQGVQRGSNEQFF.

V usage is TRBV5-1 and J usage is TRBJ2-3; TRBD1 might be the D (6 bases). Trimming cost V 2 bases and J 4 bases, with 14 bases left between them. CDR1 is SGHRS, CDR2 YFSETQ, per germline. The CDR3 has 15 residues. CDR3 amino acids: CASSFTGSGADTQYF. The CDR3 DNA is TGCGCCAGCAGCTTTACAGGGAGTGGGGCAGATACGCAGTATTTT.

V gene TRBV5-1 combines with J gene TRBJ2-5, with a possible D match to TRBD2 (6 bases). V was cut by 0 bases and J by 5 bases, with 17 bases left in between. This CDR3 is built from 16 residues. The germline V gene has CDR1 SGHRS and CDR2 YFSETQ. CDR3 DNA sequence: TGCGCCAGCAGCTTGGTACCAGCGGGTGGGGTGGAGACCCAGTACTTC. The encoded protein is CASSLVPAGGVETQYF. Looking up the rest from reference TRBV5-1 and TRBJ2-5 gives the full variable domain: KAGVTQTPRYLIKTRGQQVTLSCSPISGHRSVSWYQQTPGQGLQFLFEYFSETQRNKGNFPGRFSGRQFSNSRSEMNVSTLELGDSALYLCASSLVPAGGVETQYFGPGTRLLVL.

The rearrangement joins TRBV12-3 or TRBV12-4 to TRBJ2-3, with TRBD2 as a possible D gene (5 bases). The CDR3 spans 13 residues. Trimming removed 1 base from V and 7 bases from J, with 9 bases in between. The CDR3 nucleotides are TGTGCCAGCAGTTTAGGAAGGGAGAATACGCAGTATTTT. Translated: CASSLGRENTQYF.

DNA of the CDR3: TGTGCCAGCAGCCGCCCAGGGGGCATTGGCTACACCTTC. Translation gives CASSRPGGIGYTF. The rearrangement links TRBV6-2 or TRBV6-3 to TRBJ1-2; TRBD1 matches 8 bases. V trimming: 6 bases; J trimming: 7 bases; junction bases outside the gene matches: 7. The germline gives CDR1 MNHEY, CDR2 SVGEGT. The CDR3 totals 13 residues.

The chain has TRBV7-2 and TRBJ2-2; 14 nucleotides align to TRBD2. CDR1 is SGHTA and CDR2 is FQGNSA in the germline V gene. The ends lost 3 bases at V and 5 bases at J; junction bases unmatched: 2. The CDR3 spans 16 residues. The CDR3 spells CASSLTSGRGTGELFF. CDR3 DNA sequence: TGTGCCAGCAGCTTGACTAGCGGGAGGGGGACCGGGGAGCTGTTTTTT. The full variable domain, completed using reference TRBV7-2 and TRBJ2-2, is GAGVSQSPSNKVTEKGKDVELRCDPISGHTALYWYRQSLGQGLEFLIYFQGNSAPDKSGLPSDRFSAERTGGSVSTLTIQRTQQEDSAVYLCASSLTSGRGTGELFFGEGSRLTVL.

V gene TRBV5-1 combines with J gene TRBJ2-1; the D gene is possibly TRBD2 (5 bases). Germline CDR1 SGHRS, CDR2 YFSETQ. CDR3 length: 14 amino acids. V was pared by 0 bases and J by 7 bases, with 11 bases between. The CDR3 DNA reads TGCGCCAGCAGCTTGGTTTCGGGGAAGAATGAGCAGTTCTTC. Translation gives CASSLVSGKNEQFF. The full variable domain, in which reference TRBV5-1 and TRBJ2-1 provide the parts outside the CDR3, is KAGVTQTPRYLIKTRGQQVTLSCSPISGHRSVSWYQQTPGQGLQFLFEYFSETQRNKGNFPGRFSGRQFSNSRSEMNVSTLELGDSALYLCASSLVSGKNEQFFGPGTRLTVL.

The genes are TRBV28 and TRBJ1-4, with a possible D match to TRBD1 (6 bases). Germline-derived CDR1 and CDR2 are MDHEN and SYDVKM. Between the trimmed V and J ends, which lost 7 bases and 6 bases, there was a span of 15 bases. CDR3 length equals 14 residues. The CDR3 DNA follows: TGTGCCAGCAAGGATCGGGGGGCGGATGAAAAACTGTTTTTT. It specifies CASKDRGADEKLFF.

The gene calls are TRBV27 and TRBJ2-7; TRBD2 might be the D (6 bases). Germline-derived CDR1 and CDR2 are MNHEY and SMNVEV (reference sequence). The V end was cut by 6 bases, the J end by 2 bases, with 14 bases between. This CDR3 contains 14 residues. The CDR3 here is CASSTLGGTYEQYF. In DNA form, the CDR3 reads TGTGCCAGCAGCACCCTCGGGGGTACCTACGAGCAGTACTTC.

The V and J genes are TRBV27 and TRBJ2-1; D gene ambiguous. CDR1 MNHEY and CDR2 SMNVEV come from the germline V gene (reference sequence). This CDR3 spans 16 amino acids. Trimming stripped 0 bases from V and 2 bases from J, with 11 bases between. CDR3 amino acids: CASSLSSQPAYNEQFF. As DNA, the CDR3 is TGTGCCAGCAGTTTATCGTCCCAACCGGCCTACAATGAGCAGTTCTTC.

The rearrangement joins TRBV19 to TRBJ1-5, with 11 bases lining up with TRBD1. Germline CDR1 is LNHDA and CDR2 is SQIVND (reference sequence). J lost 8 bases, V lost 3 bases, and 12 bases had no gene match. The CDR3 contains 17 residues. In DNA form, the CDR3 reads TGTGCCAGTAGTATGGCAACCGGGACAGGGGGGATCAAGCCCCAGCATTTT. The encoded protein is CASSMATGTGGIKPQHF.

This sequence joins TRBV4-2 and TRBJ2-1, with 9 bases fitting TRBD2. The CDR3 has 17 residues. Germline lookup yields CDR1 LGHNA and CDR2 YNFKEQ. Trimming removed 1 base from V and 1 base from J; junction bases left unmatched: 5. CDR3: CASSQAAGGGSYNEQFF. CDR3 nucleotide sequence: TGTGCCAGCAGCCAAGCAGCGGGAGGAGGGTCCTACAATGAGCAGTTCTTC.

The chain has TRBV7-9 and TRBJ2-5; unclear D gene. CDR3 length: 15 residues. CDR1 and CDR2 (germline): SEHNR, FQNEAQ (reference sequence). V was pared by 1 base and J by 5 bases, with 14 bases between. The CDR3 DNA is TGTGCCAGCAGCTTAGGCGTAGCCTTTAGGGAGACCCAGTACTTC. Protein: CASSLGVAFRETQYF.

This chain connects TRBV7-8 to TRBJ2-7; 7 bases map to TRBD2. The CDR3 has 19 residues. In germline, CDR1 is SGHVS, CDR2 FQNEAQ. V was clipped by 0 bases and J by 0 bases; unmatched bases: 14. The chain's CDR3 is CASSLARAQGGRYSYEQYF. The CDR3 DNA follows: TGTGCCAGCAGCTTAGCGAGGGCTCAGGGAGGGAGGTACTCCTACGAGCAGTACTTC.

The chain employs TRBV27 and TRBJ2-5; 11 nucleotides align to TRBD2. The CDR3 totals 18 residues. Trimming cost V 0 bases and J 1 base; bases outside gene matches: 7. Germline loops: CDR1 MNHEY, CDR2 SMNVEV (reference sequence). In DNA, the CDR3 is TGTGCCAGCAGTTTATCGGGGGCCCTAGCGGGGGGCCAAGAGACCCAGTACTTC. It codes for CASSLSGALAGGQETQYF.